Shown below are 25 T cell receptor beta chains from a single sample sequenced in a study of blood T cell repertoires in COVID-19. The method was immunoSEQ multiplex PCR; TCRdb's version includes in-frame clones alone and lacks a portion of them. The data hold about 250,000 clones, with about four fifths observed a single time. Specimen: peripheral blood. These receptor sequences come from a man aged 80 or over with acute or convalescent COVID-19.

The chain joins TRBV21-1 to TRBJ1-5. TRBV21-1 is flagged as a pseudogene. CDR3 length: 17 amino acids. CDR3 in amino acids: CASNRFGGACSNQPQHF. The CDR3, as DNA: TGTGCCAGCAACAGATTTGGGGGGGCCTGCAGCAATCAGCCCCAGCATTTT.

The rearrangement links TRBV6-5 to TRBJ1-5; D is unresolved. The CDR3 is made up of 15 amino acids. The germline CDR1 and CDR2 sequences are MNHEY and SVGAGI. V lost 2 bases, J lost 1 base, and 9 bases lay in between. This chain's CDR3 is CASSYAPGSNQPQHF. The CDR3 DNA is TGTGCCAGCAGTTACGCCCCGGGGAGCAATCAGCCCCAGCATTTT.

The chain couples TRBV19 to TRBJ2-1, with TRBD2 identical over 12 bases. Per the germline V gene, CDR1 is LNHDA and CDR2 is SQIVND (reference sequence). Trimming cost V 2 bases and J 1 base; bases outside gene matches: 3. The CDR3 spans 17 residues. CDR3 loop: CASSITSGRRSYNEQFF. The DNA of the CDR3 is TGTGCCAGTAGTATAACTAGCGGGAGGCGGTCCTACAATGAGCAGTTCTTC.

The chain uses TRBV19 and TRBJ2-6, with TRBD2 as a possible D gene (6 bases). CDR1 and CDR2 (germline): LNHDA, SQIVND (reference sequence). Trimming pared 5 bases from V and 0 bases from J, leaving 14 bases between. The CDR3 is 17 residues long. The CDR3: CASSRGAGSSGANVLTF. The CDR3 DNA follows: TGTGCCAGTAGTCGGGGAGCCGGGAGCTCTGGGGCCAACGTCCTGACTTTC.

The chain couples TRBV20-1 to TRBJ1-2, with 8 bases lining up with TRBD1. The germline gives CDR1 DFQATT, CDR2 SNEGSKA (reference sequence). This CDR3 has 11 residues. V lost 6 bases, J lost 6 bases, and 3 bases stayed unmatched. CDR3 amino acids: CSATGQDGYTF. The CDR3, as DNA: TGCAGTGCCACGGGACAGGATGGCTACACCTTC.

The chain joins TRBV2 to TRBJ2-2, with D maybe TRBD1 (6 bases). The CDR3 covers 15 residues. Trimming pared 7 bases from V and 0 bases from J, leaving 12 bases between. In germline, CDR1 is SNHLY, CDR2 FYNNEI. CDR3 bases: TGTGCCAGCACCAAGGGGACACCGAACACCGGGGAGCTGTTTTTT. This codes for CASTKGTPNTGELFF.

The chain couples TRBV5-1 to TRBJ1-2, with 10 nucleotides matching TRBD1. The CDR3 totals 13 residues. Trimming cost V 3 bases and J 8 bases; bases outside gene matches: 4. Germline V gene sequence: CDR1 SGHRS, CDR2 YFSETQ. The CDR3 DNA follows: TGCGCCAGCAGCTCGGGACAGGGGTACGGCTACACCTTC. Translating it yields CASSSGQGYGYTF.

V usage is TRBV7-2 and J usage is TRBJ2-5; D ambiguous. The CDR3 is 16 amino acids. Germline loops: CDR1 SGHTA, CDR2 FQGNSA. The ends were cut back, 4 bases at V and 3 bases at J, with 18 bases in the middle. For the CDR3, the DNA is TGTGCCAGCAGCTCCCTACGGGTCAGCGCCGAAGAGACCCAGTACTTC. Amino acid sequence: CASSSLRVSAEETQYF.

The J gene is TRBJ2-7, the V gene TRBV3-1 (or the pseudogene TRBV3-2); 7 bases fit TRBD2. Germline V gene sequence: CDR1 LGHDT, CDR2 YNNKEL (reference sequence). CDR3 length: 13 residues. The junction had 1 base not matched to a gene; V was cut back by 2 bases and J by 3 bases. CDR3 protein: CASSQSGVYEQYF. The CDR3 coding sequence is TGTGCCAGCAGCCAAAGCGGGGTCTACGAGCAGTACTTC.

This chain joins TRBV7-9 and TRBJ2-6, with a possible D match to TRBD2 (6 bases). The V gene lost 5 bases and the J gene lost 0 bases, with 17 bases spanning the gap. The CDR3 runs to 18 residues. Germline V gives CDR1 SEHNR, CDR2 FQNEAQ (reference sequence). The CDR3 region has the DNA TGTGCCAGCAGCCCTGGAGGGTGGGGGAGCTCTGGGGCCAACGTCCTGACTTTC. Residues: CASSPGGWGSSGANVLTF.

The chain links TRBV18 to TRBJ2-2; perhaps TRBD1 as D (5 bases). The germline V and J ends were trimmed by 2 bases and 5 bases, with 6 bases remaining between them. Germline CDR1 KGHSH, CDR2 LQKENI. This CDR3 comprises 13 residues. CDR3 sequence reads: CASSPDRTGELFF. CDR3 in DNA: TGTGCCAGCTCACCAGACAGAACCGGGGAGCTGTTTTTT.

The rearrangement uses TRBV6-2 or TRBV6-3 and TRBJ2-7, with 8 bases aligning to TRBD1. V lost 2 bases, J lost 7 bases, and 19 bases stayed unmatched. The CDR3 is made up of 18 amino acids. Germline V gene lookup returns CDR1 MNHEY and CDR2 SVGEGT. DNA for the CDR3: TGTGCCAGCAGTTACAGAACCCCGTCGGGACAGGAGGGACGGGAGCAGTACTTC. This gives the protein CASSYRTPSGQEGREQYF.

The CDR3 spells CASSFTGYEKLFF. The CDR3 DNA sequence: TGTGCCAGCAGTTTTACAGGGTATGAAAAACTGTTTTTT. The rearrangement joins TRBV12-3 or TRBV12-4 to TRBJ1-4, with TRBD1 as a possible D gene (6 bases). V was pared by 3 bases and J by 6 bases, with 8 bases between. The CDR3 length is 13 residues.

CDR3 coding DNA: TGTGCCAGCAGTGACAGGGGGACAGCCGTGGGTGAGCAGTTCTTC. Translated, it gives CASSDRGTAVGEQFF. The rearrangement links TRBV6-4 to TRBJ2-1; 7 bases line up with TRBD1. The trim removed 2 bases at V and 9 bases at J, leaving 10 bases unmatched. In germline, CDR1 is MRHNA, CDR2 SNTAGT. The CDR3 is 15 amino acids.

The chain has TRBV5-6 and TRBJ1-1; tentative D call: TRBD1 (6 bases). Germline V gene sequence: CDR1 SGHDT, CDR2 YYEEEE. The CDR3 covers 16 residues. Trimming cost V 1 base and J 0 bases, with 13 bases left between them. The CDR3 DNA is TGTGCCAGCAGCTTGTGGGCAGGGGCCATGAACACTGAAGCTTTCTTT. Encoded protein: CASSLWAGAMNTEAFF. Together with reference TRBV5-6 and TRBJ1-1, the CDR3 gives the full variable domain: DAGVTQSPTHLIKTRGQQVTLRCSPKSGHDTVSWYQQALGQGPQFIFQYYEEEERQRGNFPDRFSGHQFPNYSSELNVNALLLGDSALYLCASSLWAGAMNTEAFFGQGTRLTVV.

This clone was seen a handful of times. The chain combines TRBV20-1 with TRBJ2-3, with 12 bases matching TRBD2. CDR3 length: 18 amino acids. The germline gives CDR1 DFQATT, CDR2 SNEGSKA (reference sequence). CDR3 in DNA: TGCAGCGCCAGTCATCTAGCGGGGGGGCCAAGTAGCACAGATACGCAGTATTTT. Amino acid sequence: CSASHLAGGPSSTDTQYF.

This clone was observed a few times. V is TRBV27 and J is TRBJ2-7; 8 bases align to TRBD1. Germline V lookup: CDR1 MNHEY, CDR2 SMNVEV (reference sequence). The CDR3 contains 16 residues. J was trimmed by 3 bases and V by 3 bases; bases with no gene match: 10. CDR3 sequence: CASSFYGQGEDYEQYF. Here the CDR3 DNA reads TGTGCCAGCAGTTTTTACGGACAGGGTGAGGACTACGAGCAGTACTTC.

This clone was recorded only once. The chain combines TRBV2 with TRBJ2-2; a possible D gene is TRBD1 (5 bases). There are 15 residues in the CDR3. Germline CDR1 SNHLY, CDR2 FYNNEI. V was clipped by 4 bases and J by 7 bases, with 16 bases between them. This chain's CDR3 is CASSVKQAASGELFF. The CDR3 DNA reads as TGTGCCAGCAGTGTAAAACAGGCCGCTAGCGGGGAGCTGTTTTTT.

CDR3 DNA: TGTGCCAGCTCCCTATTCACAGGGGTTAACACTGAAGCTTTCTTT. Translating gives CASSLFTGVNTEAFF. This sequence joins TRBV18 and TRBJ1-1, with 7 bases identical to TRBD1. Germline V CDR1 and CDR2: KGHSH, LQKENI. This CDR3 has 15 amino acids. The trim removed 6 bases at V and 2 bases at J, leaving 9 bases unmatched.

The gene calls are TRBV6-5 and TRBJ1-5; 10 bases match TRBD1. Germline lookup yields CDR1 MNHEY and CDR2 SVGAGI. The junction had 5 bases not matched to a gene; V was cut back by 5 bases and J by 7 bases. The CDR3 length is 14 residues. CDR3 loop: CASSRTGGRQPQHF. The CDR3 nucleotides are TGTGCCAGCAGTAGGACAGGGGGGCGCCAGCCCCAGCATTTT.

CDR3 DNA: TGCGCCAGCAGCTCCGACAGGGTGGCGAACGGGGAGCTGTTTTTT. Residues: CASSSDRVANGELFF. The gene calls are TRBV5-1 and TRBJ2-2, with 7 bases that match TRBD1. V lost 3 bases to trimming and J lost 7 bases; unmatched junction nucleotides: 9. Germline CDR1 is SGHRS and CDR2 is YFSETQ. The CDR3 covers 15 residues.

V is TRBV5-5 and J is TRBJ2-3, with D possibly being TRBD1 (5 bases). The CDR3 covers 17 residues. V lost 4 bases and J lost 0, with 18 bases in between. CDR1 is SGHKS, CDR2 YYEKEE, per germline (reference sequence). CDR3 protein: CASSPVGAKTSTDTQYF. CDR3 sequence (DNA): TGTGCCAGCAGCCCGGTTGGGGCCAAGACGAGCACAGATACGCAGTATTTT.

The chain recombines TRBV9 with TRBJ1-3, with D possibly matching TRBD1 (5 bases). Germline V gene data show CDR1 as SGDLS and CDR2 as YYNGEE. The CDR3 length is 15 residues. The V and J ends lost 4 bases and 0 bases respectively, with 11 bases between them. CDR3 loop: CASSFGHHSGNTIYF. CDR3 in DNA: TGTGCCAGCAGCTTCGGACACCACTCTGGAAACACCATATATTTT.

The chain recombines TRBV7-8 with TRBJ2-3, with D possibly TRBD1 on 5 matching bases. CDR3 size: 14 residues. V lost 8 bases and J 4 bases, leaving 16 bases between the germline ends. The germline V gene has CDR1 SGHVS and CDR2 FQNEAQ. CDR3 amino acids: CASLQGRSSDTQYF. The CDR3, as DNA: TGTGCCAGCCTTCAGGGAAGGAGTTCAGATACGCAGTATTTT.

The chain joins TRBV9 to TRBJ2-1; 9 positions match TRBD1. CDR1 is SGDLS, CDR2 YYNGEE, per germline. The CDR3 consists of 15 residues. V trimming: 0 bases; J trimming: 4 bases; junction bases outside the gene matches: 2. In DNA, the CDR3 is TGTGCCAGCAGCGTAGCCGGGACAGGGTACAATGAGCAGTTCTTC. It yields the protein CASSVAGTGYNEQFF.